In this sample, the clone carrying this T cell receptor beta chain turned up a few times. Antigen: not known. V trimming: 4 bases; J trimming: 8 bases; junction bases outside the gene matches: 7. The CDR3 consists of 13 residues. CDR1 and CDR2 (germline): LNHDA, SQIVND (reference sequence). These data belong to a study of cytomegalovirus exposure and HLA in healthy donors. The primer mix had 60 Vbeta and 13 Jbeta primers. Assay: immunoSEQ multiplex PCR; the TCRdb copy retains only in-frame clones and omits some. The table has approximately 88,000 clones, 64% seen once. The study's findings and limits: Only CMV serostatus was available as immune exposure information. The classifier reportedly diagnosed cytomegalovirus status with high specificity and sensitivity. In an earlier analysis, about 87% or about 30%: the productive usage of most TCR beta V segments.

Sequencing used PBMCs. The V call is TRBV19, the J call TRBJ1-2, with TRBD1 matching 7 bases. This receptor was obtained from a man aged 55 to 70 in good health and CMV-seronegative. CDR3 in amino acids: CASSTQGIYGYTF. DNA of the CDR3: TGTGCCAGTAGTACACAGGGGATCTACGGCTACACCTTC.